The present TCR beta chain was sequenced within a study of cytomegalovirus exposure and HLA in healthy donors (dated by TCRdb to about 2017). Background on the whole study: In an earlier analysis of 587 of the donors, 276 Gb of sequence data and roughly 100 million unique TCR beta sequences from some 170 million T cells were reported. All discovery cohort repertoires had been generated using a single sequencing platform. The study profiled the T cell repertoires of 550 to 700 subjects by immunosequencing and related them to cytomegalovirus serostatus. The study combined high-throughput TCR immunosequencing, statistical association of individual TCRs with disease status, and machine learning to predict cytomegalovirus infection status. The number of donors typed differed by locus, with roughly 629-640 for A, B, C, DRB1 and DQB1, roughly 550 for DQA1, 600 to 610 for DPA1, and roughly 450 for DPB1. Among about 400 genotyped donors of the cohort, an average of roughly 230,000 unique TCR beta nucleotide sequences was sequenced per donor, of which roughly 18% were non-productive. Class I and class II HLA loci were covered by the typing at four-digit resolution. Genome-wide SNP genotypes for about 55% of the roughly 670 donors were used in a later genetic analysis, which treated that subset as a discovery cohort. Of the roughly 400 genotyped donors, around 81% fell in the genetic ancestry cluster associated with self-reported Caucasian donors. About 300 gigabases of sequencing data and around 80 million unique TCR sequences made up an early release that covered over 550 HLA-typed donors. Roughly 5 DR-DQ haplotypes were handled as single units for association and clustering, since linkage in the cohort was strong. An earlier analysis of some 600 of the donors applied high-throughput TCR beta sequencing to assess whether each TCR beta V gene segment acted as functional or pseudogenic. In addition to the first cohort of hundreds of subjects, a separate validation cohort of approximately 120 different subjects was used. Donor age, sex, ethnicity and CMV serostatus were compiled together with the repertoire data. The study aimed to test whether signatures of past pathogen exposure could be identified by cataloging public T cell receptors. In a later analysis, previously published TCR beta repertoires from 666 donors were re-analyzed and high-resolution HLA genotyping was added so that TCR occurrence patterns could be studied. Rather than drawing on any new phenotypic data, the later analysis identified candidate immune exposures from TCR beta sequences and the way those sequences occurred across donors. Broad study findings and their caveats: Because HLA typing was unavailable for some donors at each locus, only the typed subset was used in association tests. According to a later analysis, most CMV-associated TCR beta chains appeared to be HLA-restricted, and the HLA associations seemed to be driven largely by CMV exposure. Sequencing depth was assumed to be roughly uniform across donors in the presence/absence analyses, though that assumption may not hold. When HLA alleles, especially DR and DQ, strongly co-occurred, TCR associations were difficult to assign to individual alleles. In an earlier analysis of about 550 of the donors, most TCR beta V segments were observed in productive rearrangements about 90% or about 30% of the time, broadly matching IMGT annotations. The 87-base-pair reads could not distinguish some IMGT-functional V segments, including TRBV6-2 and TRBV6-3, so those segments were excluded. The classifier was reported to diagnose cytomegalovirus status with high specificity and sensitivity in both the original and validation cohorts. In a later analysis, the rate of TCR association differed among HLA loci, with DRB1 alleles having the most associated TCRs and HLA-C alleles having the fewest. A later analysis found that HLA-associated TCR beta chains were more clonally expanded and had lower generation probabilities than equally common non-associated chains. Correlated functional status among segregating V segments might be attributable to linkage disequilibrium, but an unknown experimental factor could not be ruled out. The authors suggested that the approach could potentially be extended to other disease states and immunological phenotypes. About 17 rarely observed V segments, including chromosome 9 orphons, were excluded from the earlier analysis of about 500 of the donors because counts were too low. A further reported finding was that TCR beta sequences accurately predicted the HLA-A and HLA-B alleles for most subjects in the first cohort. This cohort had only TCR beta chains sequenced, and the lack of alpha or paired-chain data limited which features could be detected. According to a later analysis, parvovirus B19, influenza, CMV and Epstein-Barr virus appeared linked to several top co-occurrence clusters. In a later genetic analysis, fewer N-insertions in productive TCRs were reported among donors in an Asian-associated ancestry cluster than the approximately 670-donor mean. A later genetic analysis associated a missense DCLRE1C variant with V-gene and J-gene trimming of TCR beta chains, and an independent cohort replicated the association. The study gave a list of 150 to 200 TCR beta chains associated with cytomegalovirus. A cluster of highly shared sequence variants was judged likely to be a technical artifact of the sequencing pipeline. The only immune exposure information available for the cohort was CMV serostatus. In a later analysis, 16,951 TCR beta sequences were associated with specific HLA alleles at a false discovery rate of 0.05. In vitro tests confirmed that a few of the cytomegalovirus-associated TCR beta chains recognize cytomegalovirus antigens. Most TCR sequences were observed very rarely across donors, whereas some public TCRs were present in many individuals.

Libraries were prepared through the immunoSEQ multiplex PCR assay. For the multiplex PCR, a mixture combining 60 forward primers for TCR Vbeta segments and 13 reverse primers for TCR Jbeta segments was used. The CDR3 region of rearranged TCR beta genes was amplified from genomic DNA with a multiplex PCR assay. Amplified TCR beta libraries were sequenced as 87-base-pair reads on the Illumina HiSeq System. In the original analysis: In a later analysis, 70 million to 95 million unique TCR beta chains were counted across the roughly 610 repertoires, and around 10 million of these chains were shared by at least two donors. Raw reads were error-corrected and collapsed into unique sequences by a nearest-neighbor algorithm in which closely related sequences were merged to remove PCR and sequencing errors. Alignment of CDR3 sequences to IMGT reference sequences was used to assign V, D and J gene segments. Each retained sequence needed at least a six-nucleotide match to both a V gene segment and a J gene segment. A rearrangement counted as productive if the CDR3 had no stop codons and remained in frame with V and J, and every other rearrangement counted as non-productive. Following IMGT convention, CDR3 was defined as the stretch from the second conserved V-encoded cysteine to the conserved J-encoded phenylalanine. In an earlier analysis of around 540 of the donors, sequences lacking an unambiguous match to a single V gene segment were excluded. In an earlier analysis of some 590 of the donors, a V segment was called functional when productive rearrangements were above 56.7%, and segregating when the standard deviation between donors exceeded 5%. To diagnose cytomegalovirus status from the catalog of TCR beta chain sequences, a statistical classification framework was built. A later analysis assigned V and J genes by comparing TCR nucleotide sequences with IMGT/GENE-DB human TR gene sequences. A later analysis assigned CDR3 sequences and most-parsimonious VDJ recombination scenarios with the TCRdist pipeline. In a later analysis, each TCR beta chain was defined by its CDR3 amino acid sequence together with its V-gene family, and reads lacking a unique V-gene family were excluded. In a later analysis, 500 to 650 highly shared, low-generation-probability nucleotide sequences were removed to address suspected cross-contamination and a sequencing artifact. In a later analysis, a clonal expansion index for each public chain was calculated from normalized within-repertoire ranks of inferred template counts. In a later analysis, generation probabilities were computed with a VDJ recombination model fitted to out-of-frame rearrangements, and the resulting probabilities were checked against IGoR. In a later analysis, TCR-TCR, TCR-HLA and TCR-CMV co-occurrence was scored with hypergeometric tests, and a repertoire-size bias correction was applied to TCR pairs. A later analysis estimated false discovery rates by permuting HLA or CMV assignments 20 times. In a later analysis, co-occurring TCRs were grouped with DBSCAN, and TCRdist sequence similarity was added when clustering was performed within HLA-allele-positive subsets. For co-occurrence clustering, repertoires with fewer than 30,000 or more than 120,000 public chains were excluded, along with roughly 5 repertoires with anomalous nucleotide sharing. TCRdb carries this immuneACCESS record with in-frame sequences only. Its versions omit some clonotypes, under half of them owing to an unresolved V gene in the studies checked, with the rest unexplained. V, J and clone size reflect that table, while D and trimming were determined from the DNA. The sample includes over 150,000 clones, with about 77% observed a single time. The leading ten clones occupy roughly 1.2% of the sample.

The cohort was made up of approximately 700 healthy bone marrow donors. All cohort members were sampled while nominally healthy, although unrecorded immune exposures were likely present. The donor was CMV seronegative and was included in the group of a few hundred seronegative cohort members. Every donor gave a peripheral blood sample, and the peripheral blood mononuclear cells from that sample were used for TCR beta sequencing. Genomic DNA extraction from the blood cell samples was performed with the Qiagen DNeasy Blood Extraction Kit. Relative to germline, V is missing 4 bases and J is missing 0 bases, with 4 bases of the junction outside any gene match. The CDR3 sequence holds 15 residues, the cysteine and phenylalanine included. Here the CDR3 DNA is all that survives: 45 bases in frame from base 1. Via the germline V gene, CDR1 is SGHRS and CDR2 YFSETQ. Of note for this clone: Its antigen is not yet known. The sample holds no much larger clone one base away, and base qualities are not on file.

Sequenced sample: PBMCs. The sequence is built from TRBV5-1 and TRBJ2-1; the central 7 bases match TRBD1. This receptor was obtained from a woman aged 45-60 years in good health and CMV-seronegative. The CDR3 region has the sequence CASSPGQSSYNEQFF. The DNA sequence follows: TGCGCCAGCAGCCCGGGACAGAGCTCCTACAATGAGCAGTTCTTC.